Sequencing of this T cell receptor beta chain was carried out in a study of neoadjuvant anti-PD-1 for oral cavity cancer. On the study more broadly: Non-progressing patients received a fourth nivolumab dose near day 43, then surgery on days 50-56.

Sequenced by immunoSEQ multiplex PCR; TCRdb stores in-frame clones only, minus some. This sample yields about 9,800 clones, of which about 67% are seen a single time; 4.4% belongs to the top ten. Study conclusions and caveats: Higher pretreatment Treg/Th17 ratios tracked higher pretreatment blood clonality.

The sample's time point: after neoadjuvant nivolumab, at surgical resection. Patients were newly diagnosed with stage II-IVA oral cavity squamous cell carcinoma without prior systemic or radiation treatment. No culture or expansion preceded analysis of these blood cells. Concerning this clone itself: Its target is not known.

The source of this sequence is a person aged 35-79 years with oral cavity squamous cell carcinoma. This material consisted of PBMCs, taken after nivolumab (anti-PD-1) treatment.

CDR3 in DNA: TGTGCCAGCAGCTTGGCGGGGGCGGGCACTGAAGCTTTCTTT. Translating it yields CASSLAGAGTEAFF. The gene calls are TRBV5-6 and TRBJ1-1; tentatively, D is TRBD1 (6 bases). There are 14 residues in the CDR3. The V gene lost 0 bases and the J gene lost 4 bases, with 10 bases spanning the gap. Germline assignment: CDR1 SGHDT and CDR2 YYEEEE.